The next 12 T cell receptor beta chains were all read from a single sample in a study of cytomegalovirus exposure and HLA in healthy donors (dated by TCRdb to the late 2010s). Library creation used the immunoSEQ multiplex PCR assay. TCRdb limited this immuneACCESS table to in-frame rearrangements with V and J called. A share of clones is missing; checked studies link under half to unresolved V genes, and the rest is unexplained. The sample table shows hundreds of thousands of clones, and over 75% are seen once. The ten largest clonotypes hold about 0.99% of the sample. Material: PBMCs. The origin of the receptors is a woman aged 18-30 years in good health and CMV-seronegative.

This clone was found a few times. In DNA, the CDR3 is TGTGCCAGCGGCGGGACCTCACCCAACGAGCAGTACTTC. Protein sequence: CASGGTSPNEQYF. The J gene is TRBJ2-7, the V gene TRBV2; weak D call: TRBD2 (6 bases). Trimming left V 8 bases short and J 5 bases short, with 16 bases between. Looked up from germline, CDR1 is SNHLY and CDR2 is FYNNEI. The CDR3 length is 13 residues.

The chain combines TRBV11-2 with TRBJ2-3; 12 bases line up with TRBD2. Trimming took 5 bases from V and 3 from J; bases not matched to a gene: 6. CDR3 size: 16 residues. Germline-derived CDR1 and CDR2 are SGHAT and FQNNGV. CDR3 residues: CASSVGLAGYTDTQYF. CDR3 nucleotide sequence: TGTGCCAGCAGCGTCGGACTAGCGGGATATACAGATACGCAGTATTTT.

This chain joins TRBV7-9 and TRBJ2-3; D is possibly TRBD1 (5 bases). V was cut by 5 bases and J by 2 bases, with 14 bases left in between. Germline V lookup: CDR1 SEHNR, CDR2 FQNEAQ (reference sequence). This CDR3 spans 15 amino acids. CDR3 amino acids: CASSLAGLPTDTQYF. CDR3 in DNA: TGTGCCAGCAGCCTCGCAGGGTTGCCCACAGATACGCAGTATTTT.

The chain combines TRBV27 with TRBJ1-6; possibly TRBD1 for D (5 bases). The V end lost 3 bases, the J end lost 3 bases, and 6 bases lay between the germline ends. CDR1 and CDR2 from the germline V gene are MNHEY and SMNVEV (reference sequence). This CDR3 is 14 amino acids long. CDR3 region: CASSFDSYNSPLHF. CDR3 nucleotide sequence: TGTGCCAGCAGTTTTGACAGCTATAATTCACCCCTCCACTTT.

The chain carries TRBV6-6 and TRBJ1-1, with D possibly matching TRBD1 (6 bases). With 4 bases removed from V and 1 base from J, the gap between germline ends came to 10 bases. This CDR3 is 14 amino acids long. Germline CDR1 and CDR2: MNHNY and SVGAGI (reference sequence). The CDR3 loop is CASSSPGQNTEAFF. The CDR3 DNA follows: TGTGCCAGCAGTTCCCCGGGACAGAACACTGAAGCTTTCTTT.

The genes are TRBV5-6 and TRBJ1-3, with D unclear. Looked up from germline, CDR1 is SGHDT and CDR2 is YYEEEE. The V and J ends lost 1 base and 4 bases respectively, with 12 bases between them. The CDR3 spans 15 residues. CDR3 loop: CASSLLGVEGNTIYF. The CDR3 DNA is TGTGCCAGCAGCTTGTTGGGAGTAGAAGGAAACACCATATATTTT.

The chain recombines TRBV5-4 with TRBJ2-7; a possible D gene is TRBD1 (5 bases). The CDR3 extends over 15 amino acids. V was shortened by 4 bases and J by 7 bases, with 21 bases between the two germline ends. Germline V lookup: CDR1 SGHNT, CDR2 YYREEE (reference sequence). The CDR3 sequence: CASSPDRRSDREQYF. DNA of the CDR3: TGTGCCAGCAGCCCCGACAGACGCTCGGATCGTGAGCAGTACTTC.

This clone has ten or more counts. The V call is TRBV5-1, the J call TRBJ2-3; D uncertain. V was pared by 2 bases and J by 2 bases, with 9 bases between. Germline CDR1 reads SGHRS; CDR2 reads YFSETQ. The CDR3 contains 14 residues. For the CDR3, the DNA is TGCGCCAGCAGCTTCCACGAGATCACAGATACGCAGTATTTT. Its protein is CASSFHEITDTQYF.

For the CDR3, the DNA is TGTGCCAGCAGCACTGGGACAGGGAGCACCGGGGAGCTGTTTTTT. As protein: CASSTGTGSTGELFF. V usage is TRBV7-3 and J usage is TRBJ2-2; TRBD1 aligns across 9 bases. The CDR3 consists of 15 residues. Germline V lookup: CDR1 SGHTA, CDR2 FQGTGA. V shed 5 bases and J 4 bases; nucleotides not matched to a gene: 5.

V gene TRBV4-3 combines with J gene TRBJ2-3, with 8 positions matching TRBD2. Germline trimming cut 1 base from V and 4 bases from J; bases unmatched to any gene: 10. Germline V gene data show CDR1 as LGHNA and CDR2 as YSLEER. This CDR3 is 17 amino acids long. CDR3 nucleotides: TGCGCCAGCAGCCAAGTTCTCACGGGAGGGCCGGCAGATACGCAGTATTTT. It yields the protein CASSQVLTGGPADTQYF.

J is TRBJ2-5 and V is TRBV13; 8 bases fit TRBD2. The ends lost 7 bases at V and 5 bases at J; junction bases unmatched: 6. This CDR3 is 13 amino acids long. Germline-derived CDR1 and CDR2 are PRHDT and FYEKMQ (reference sequence). DNA of the CDR3: TGTGCCAGCACTGGCGGGAGGAGGGAGACCCAGTACTTC. Its protein product is CASTGGRRETQYF.

The chain couples TRBV4-1 to TRBJ2-3; possibly TRBD2 for D (6 bases). CDR1 is MGHRA and CDR2 is YSYEKL in the germline V gene. V was clipped by 4 bases and J by 7 bases, with 12 bases between them. This CDR3 spans 13 amino acids. The CDR3 bases are TGCGCCAGCAGCCTTGGAGGGGTGAATACGCAGTATTTT. This codes for CASSLGGVNTQYF.